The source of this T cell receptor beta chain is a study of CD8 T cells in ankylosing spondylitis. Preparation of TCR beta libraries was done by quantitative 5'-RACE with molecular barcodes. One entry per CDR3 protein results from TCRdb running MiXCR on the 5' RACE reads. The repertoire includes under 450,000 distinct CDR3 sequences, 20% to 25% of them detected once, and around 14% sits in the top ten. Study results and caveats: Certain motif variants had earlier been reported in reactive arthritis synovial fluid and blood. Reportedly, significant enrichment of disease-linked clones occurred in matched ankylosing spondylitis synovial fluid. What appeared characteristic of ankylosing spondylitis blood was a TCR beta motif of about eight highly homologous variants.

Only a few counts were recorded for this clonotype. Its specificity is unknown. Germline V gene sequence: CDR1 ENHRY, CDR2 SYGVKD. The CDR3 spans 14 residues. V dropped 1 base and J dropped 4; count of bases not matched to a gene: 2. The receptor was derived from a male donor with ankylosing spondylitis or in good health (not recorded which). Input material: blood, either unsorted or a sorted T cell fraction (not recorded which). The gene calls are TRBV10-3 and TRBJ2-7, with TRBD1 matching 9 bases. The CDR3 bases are TGTGCCATCAGTGAGTGGGGACAGGGTTACGAGCAGTACTTC. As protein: CAISEWGQGYEQYF.